The 14 T cell receptor beta chains in this list originate from one sample, sequenced in a study of blood T cell repertoires in COVID-19. TCRdb's copy holds only in-frame clones and misses some; the assay was immunoSEQ multiplex PCR. Here the sample spans over 250,000 clones, roughly 87% being singletons. The material sequenced was PBMCs or T cells enriched from blood (not recorded which). These receptors were collected from a woman aged 18-29 years who had recovered from COVID-19.

CDR3 bases: TGTGCCAGCAGTGCAGATAGGGGAGGCCCTGGAAACACCATATATTTT. Protein: CASSADRGGPGNTIYF. This chain joins TRBV6-1 and TRBJ1-3; maybe TRBD1 (5 bases). Per the germline V gene, CDR1 is MNHNS and CDR2 is SASEGT. The CDR3 has 16 residues. V was pared by 4 bases and J by 2 bases, with 15 bases between.

The chain couples TRBV6-2 or TRBV6-3 to TRBJ1-1; 7 bases align to TRBD1. Germline V lookup: CDR1 MNHEY, CDR2 SVGEGT. The CDR3 is made up of 15 amino acids. The V segment lost 5 bases and the J segment 9 bases; nucleotides outside the gene matches: 15. DNA for the CDR3: TGTGCCAGCAGTCCATTAGGGACAGAAAAAACCCAAGCTTTCTTT. It specifies CASSPLGTEKTQAFF.

The genes are TRBV18 and TRBJ2-1; D might be TRBD2 (5 bases). V was shortened by 4 bases and J by 5 bases, with 9 bases between the two germline ends. CDR1 and CDR2 from the germline V gene are KGHSH and LQKENI. The CDR3 loop spans 13 amino acids. CDR3 coding DNA: TGTGCCAGCTCACGTGGACTGGACAATGAGCAGTTCTTC. Residues: CASSRGLDNEQFF.

The gene calls are TRBV19 and TRBJ1-1, with D perhaps matching TRBD1 (6 bases). V was shortened by 7 bases and J by 2 bases, with 23 bases between the two germline ends. Germline values: CDR1 LNHDA, CDR2 SQIVND (reference sequence). The CDR3 has 17 amino acids. Written as DNA, the CDR3 is TGTGCCAGTACCGTAACCCCCCCGGGGGGCGGAAACACTGAAGCTTTCTTT. Encoded protein: CASTVTPPGGGNTEAFF.

The V call is TRBV2, the J call TRBJ2-7; D call uncertain. The V gene lost 1 base and the J gene lost 0 bases, with 13 bases spanning the gap. CDR3 size: 16 residues. In germline, CDR1 is SNHLY, CDR2 FYNNEI. The CDR3 bases are TGTGCCAGCAGTGAAGGCGGTCATCTCAGCTCCTACGAGCAGTACTTC. Its protein product is CASSEGGHLSSYEQYF.

This chain joins TRBV27 and TRBJ2-2; possibly TRBD2 for D (5 bases). CDR1 and CDR2 (germline): MNHEY, SMNVEV (reference sequence). This CDR3 is built from 16 residues. Trimming shortened V by 0 bases and J by 8 bases, and 16 bases separated the two germline ends. CDR3 amino acids: CASSLSGNYDGGELFF. Written as DNA, the CDR3 is TGTGCCAGCAGTTTATCCGGGAATTATGATGGAGGGGAGCTGTTTTTT.

This clone was recorded only once. The chain has TRBV18 and TRBJ2-1; 7 bases align to TRBD2. The CDR3 is made up of 15 amino acids. The J segment lost 5 bases and the V segment lost 3 bases, leaving 7 bases of the junction unmatched. CDR1 is KGHSH, CDR2 LQKENI, per germline. CDR3 loop: CASSPTSPFDNEQFF. The CDR3 nucleotides read TGTGCCAGCTCACCGACTAGCCCCTTCGACAATGAGCAGTTCTTC.

The V and J genes are TRBV5-4 and TRBJ1-6, with D perhaps TRBD1 (5 bases). The CDR3 consists of 14 residues. The germline CDR1 and CDR2 sequences are SGHNT and YYREEE (reference sequence). V was shortened by 0 bases and J by 5 bases, with 6 bases between the two germline ends. CDR3 protein: CASSLEGNNSPLHF. In nucleotides, the CDR3 is TGTGCCAGCAGCTTGGAGGGGAATAATTCACCCCTCCACTTT. The complete variable domain, with remaining parts taken from reference TRBV5-4 and TRBJ1-6, reads ETGVTQSPTHLIKTRGQQVTLRCSSQSGHNTVSWYQQALGQGPQFIFQYYREEENGRGNFPPRFSGLQFPNYSSELNVNALELDDSALYLCASSLEGNNSPLHFGNGTRLTVT.

The chain employs TRBV4-2 and TRBJ2-3; 10 bases agree with TRBD2. The CDR3 runs to 17 residues. The junction had 6 bases not matched to a gene; V was cut back by 0 bases and J by 3 bases. Per the germline V gene, CDR1 is LGHNA and CDR2 is YNFKEQ. CDR3 DNA: TGTGCCAGCAGCCAAGAACTAGCGGGGACGAATACAGATACGCAGTATTTT. As protein: CASSQELAGTNTDTQYF.

V gene TRBV30 combines with J gene TRBJ1-1; a weak D match, TRBD1 (5 bases). The CDR3 loop spans 16 amino acids. Germline CDR1 GTSNPN, CDR2 SVGIG (reference sequence). With 2 bases removed from V and 0 bases from J, the gap between germline ends came to 16 bases. Here the CDR3 DNA reads TGTGCCTGGAGTCCACGTAGGCAGGGTATGAACACTGAAGCTTTCTTT. The encoded protein is CAWSPRRQGMNTEAFF.

The chain couples TRBV7-2 to TRBJ2-3; TRBD2 matches at 9 bases. V lost 5 bases and J lost 1; bases outside the gene matches: 4. CDR3 length equals 15 residues. Per germline, CDR1 SGHTA and CDR2 FQGNSA. CDR3: CASSDRLAGTDTQYF. The CDR3 DNA reads TGTGCCAGCAGCGATCGACTAGCGGGCACAGATACGCAGTATTTT.

The genes are TRBV6-5 and TRBJ1-2, with D perhaps matching TRBD1 (5 bases). The V end was cut by 6 bases, the J end by 2 bases, with 10 bases between. This CDR3 comprises 13 residues. CDR1 is MNHEY, CDR2 SVGAGI, per germline. Here the CDR3 DNA reads TGTGCCAGCAGCCCCCCAGGGAACTATGGCTACACCTTC. Residues: CASSPPGNYGYTF.

This clone has just one count. The chain links TRBV28 to TRBJ1-1; TRBD1 might be the D (6 bases). Germline CDR1 MDHEN, CDR2 SYDVKM. Trimming removed 5 bases from V and 4 bases from J, with 14 bases in between. The CDR3 has 14 residues. In nucleotides, the CDR3 is TGTGCCAGCAGTCGTGGTGGGGGCGTCACTGAAGCTTTCTTT. Translated: CASSRGGGVTEAFF.

The CDR3 DNA sequence: TGTGCCAGCAGCCCGTATAGCGGGGTCGGCAATGAGCAGTTCTTC. Its protein is CASSPYSGVGNEQFF. V usage is TRBV7-3 and J usage is TRBJ2-1; 8 bases map to TRBD2. This CDR3 contains 15 residues. CDR1 is SGHTA, CDR2 FQGTGA, per germline. J gave up 6 bases and V 5 bases, and 9 bases lay outside the gene matches.